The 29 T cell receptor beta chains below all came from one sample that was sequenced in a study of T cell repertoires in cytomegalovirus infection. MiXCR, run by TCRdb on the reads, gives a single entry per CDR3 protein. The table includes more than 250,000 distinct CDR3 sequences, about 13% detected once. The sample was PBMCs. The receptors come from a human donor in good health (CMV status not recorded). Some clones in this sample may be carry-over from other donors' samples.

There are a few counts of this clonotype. CDR3 coding DNA: TGTGCCAGCAGCTTAACCACAGGGTATGGCTACACCTTC. Its translation: CASSLTTGYGYTF. V is TRBV7-3 and J is TRBJ1-2, with D perhaps TRBD1 (6 bases). The CDR3 is 13 residues long. The V end lost 0 bases, the J end lost 5 bases, and 7 bases lay between the germline ends. CDR1 is SGHTA and CDR2 is FQGTGA in the germline V gene. The full variable domain, in which reference TRBV7-3 and TRBJ1-2 provide the parts outside the CDR3, is GAGVSQTPSNKVTEKGKYVELRCDPISGHTALYWYRQSLGQGPEFLIYFQGTGAADDSGLPNDRFFAVRPEGSVSTLKIQRTERGDSAVYLCASSLTTGYGYTFGSGTRLTVV.

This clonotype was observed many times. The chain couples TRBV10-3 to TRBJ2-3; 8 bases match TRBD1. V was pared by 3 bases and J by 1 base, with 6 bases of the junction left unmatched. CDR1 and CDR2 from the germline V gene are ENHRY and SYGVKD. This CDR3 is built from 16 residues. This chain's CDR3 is CAISDHQGQGTDTQYF. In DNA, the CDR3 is TGTGCCATCAGTGATCATCAGGGACAGGGCACAGATACGCAGTATTTT.

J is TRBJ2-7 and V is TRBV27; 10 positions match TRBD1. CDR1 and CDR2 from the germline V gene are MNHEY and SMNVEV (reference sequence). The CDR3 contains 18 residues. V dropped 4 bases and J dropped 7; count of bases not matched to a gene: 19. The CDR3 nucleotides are TGTGCCAGCAGTTATAGAAAAACGTGGGGACAGGGGATGGGAGAGCAGTACTTC. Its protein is CASSYRKTWGQGMGEQYF.

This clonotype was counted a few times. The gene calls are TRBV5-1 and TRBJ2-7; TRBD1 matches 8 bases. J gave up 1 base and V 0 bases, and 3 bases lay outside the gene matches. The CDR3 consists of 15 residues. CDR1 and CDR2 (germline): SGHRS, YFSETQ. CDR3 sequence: CASSLVRGQSYEQYF. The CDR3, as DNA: TGCGCCAGCAGCTTGGTCAGGGGGCAGTCCTACGAGCAGTACTTC.

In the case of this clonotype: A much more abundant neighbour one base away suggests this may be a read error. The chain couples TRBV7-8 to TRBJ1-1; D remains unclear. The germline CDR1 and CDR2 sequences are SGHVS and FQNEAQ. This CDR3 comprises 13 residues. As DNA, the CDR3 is TGTCCCAGCAGCTTAGAGGCGCGGACTGAAGCTTTCTTT. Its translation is CPSSLEARTEAFF.

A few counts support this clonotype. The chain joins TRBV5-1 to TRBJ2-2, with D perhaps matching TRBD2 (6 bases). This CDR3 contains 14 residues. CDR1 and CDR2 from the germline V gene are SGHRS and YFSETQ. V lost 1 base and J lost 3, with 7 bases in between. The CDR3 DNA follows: TGCGCCAGCAGCTTGACGGGGGACACCGGGGAGCTGTTTTTT. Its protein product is CASSLTGDTGELFF.

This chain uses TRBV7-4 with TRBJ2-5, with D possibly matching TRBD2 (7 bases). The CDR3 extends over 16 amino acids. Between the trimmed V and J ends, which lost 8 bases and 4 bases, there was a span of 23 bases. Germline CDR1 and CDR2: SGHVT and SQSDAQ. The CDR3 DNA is TGTGCCAGCCGGGGGGCTTGGGGCCGGGTAGGAGAGACCCAGTACTTC. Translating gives CASRGAWGRVGETQYF.

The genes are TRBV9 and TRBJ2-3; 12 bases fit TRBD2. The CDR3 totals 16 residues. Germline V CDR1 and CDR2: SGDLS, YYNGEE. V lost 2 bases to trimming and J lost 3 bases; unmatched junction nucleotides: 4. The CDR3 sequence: CASSVWTSGKTDTQYF. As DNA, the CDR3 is TGTGCCAGCAGCGTTTGGACTAGCGGGAAGACAGATACGCAGTATTTT.

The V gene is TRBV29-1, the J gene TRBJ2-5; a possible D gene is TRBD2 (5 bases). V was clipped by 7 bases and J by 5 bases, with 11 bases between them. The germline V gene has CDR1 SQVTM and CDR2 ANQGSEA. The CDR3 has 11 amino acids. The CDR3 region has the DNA TGCAGCGCGGGGTGGAGGGAGACCCAGTACTTC. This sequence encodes CSAGWRETQYF.

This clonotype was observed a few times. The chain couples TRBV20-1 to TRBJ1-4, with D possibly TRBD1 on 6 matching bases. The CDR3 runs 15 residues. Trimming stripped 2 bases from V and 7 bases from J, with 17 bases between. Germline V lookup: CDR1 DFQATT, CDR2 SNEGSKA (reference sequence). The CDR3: CSARSSRGSGEKLFF. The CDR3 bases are TGCAGTGCTAGATCCTCCAGGGGATCTGGTGAAAAACTGTTTTTT.

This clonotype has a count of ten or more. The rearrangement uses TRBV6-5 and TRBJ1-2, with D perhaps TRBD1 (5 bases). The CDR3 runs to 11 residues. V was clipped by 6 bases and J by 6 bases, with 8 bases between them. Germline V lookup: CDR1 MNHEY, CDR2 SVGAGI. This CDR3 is CASRGGDGYTF. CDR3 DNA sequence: TGTGCCAGCAGGGGAGGGGATGGCTACACCTTC.

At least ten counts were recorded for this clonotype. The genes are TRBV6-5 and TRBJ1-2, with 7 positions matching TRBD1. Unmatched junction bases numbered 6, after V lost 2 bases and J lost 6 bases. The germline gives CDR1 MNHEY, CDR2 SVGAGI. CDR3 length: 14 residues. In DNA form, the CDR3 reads TGTGCCAGCAGTTACCAGGGGGGCTCAGATGGCTACACCTTC. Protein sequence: CASSYQGGSDGYTF.

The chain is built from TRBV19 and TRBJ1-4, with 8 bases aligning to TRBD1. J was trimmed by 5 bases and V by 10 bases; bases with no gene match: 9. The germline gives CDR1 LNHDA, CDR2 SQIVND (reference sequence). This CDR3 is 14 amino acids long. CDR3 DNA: TGTGCCACTGCGGTGGACAGGGTGAATGAAAAACTGTTTTTT. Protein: CATAVDRVNEKLFF.

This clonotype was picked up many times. The CDR3 DNA is TGTGCCAGCAGCTTAGGGGGACTAGCGGCATACAATGAGCAGTTCTTC. It yields the protein CASSLGGLAAYNEQFF. The chain carries TRBV7-2 and TRBJ2-1, with 11 nucleotides matching TRBD2. V was clipped by 1 base and J by 4 bases; unmatched bases: 3. Germline V lookup: CDR1 SGHTA, CDR2 FQGNSA. CDR3 length: 16 amino acids.

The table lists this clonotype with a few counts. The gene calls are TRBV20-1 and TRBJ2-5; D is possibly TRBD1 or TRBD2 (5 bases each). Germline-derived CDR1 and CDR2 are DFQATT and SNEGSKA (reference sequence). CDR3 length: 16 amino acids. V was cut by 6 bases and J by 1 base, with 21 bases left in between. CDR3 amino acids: CSATSLRGAGQETQYF. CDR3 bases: TGCAGTGCAACAAGCTTAAGGGGTGCGGGCCAAGAGACCCAGTACTTC.

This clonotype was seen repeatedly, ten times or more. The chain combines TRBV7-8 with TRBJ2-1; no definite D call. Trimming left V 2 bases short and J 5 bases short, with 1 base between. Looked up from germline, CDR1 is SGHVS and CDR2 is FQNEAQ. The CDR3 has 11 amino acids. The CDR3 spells CASSLHNEQFF. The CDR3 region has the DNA TGTGCCAGCAGCTTACACAATGAGCAGTTCTTC.

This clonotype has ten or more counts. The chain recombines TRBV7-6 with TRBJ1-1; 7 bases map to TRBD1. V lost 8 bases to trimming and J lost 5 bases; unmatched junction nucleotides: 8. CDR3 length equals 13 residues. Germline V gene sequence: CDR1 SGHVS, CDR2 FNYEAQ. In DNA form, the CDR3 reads TGTGCCAGCGGACAGGCGGGATCGACTGAAGCTTTCTTT. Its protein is CASGQAGSTEAFF.

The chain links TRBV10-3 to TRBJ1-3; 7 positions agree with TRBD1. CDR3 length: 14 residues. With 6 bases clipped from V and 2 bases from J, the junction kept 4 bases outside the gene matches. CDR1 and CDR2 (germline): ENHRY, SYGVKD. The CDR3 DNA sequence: TGTGCCATCAGACGGACAGGTGCTGGAAACACCATATATTTT. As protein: CAIRRTGAGNTIYF.

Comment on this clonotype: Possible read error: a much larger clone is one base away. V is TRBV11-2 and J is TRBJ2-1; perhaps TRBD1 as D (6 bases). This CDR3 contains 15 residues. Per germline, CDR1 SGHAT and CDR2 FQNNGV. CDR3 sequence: CASSFRGSSYNEQIF. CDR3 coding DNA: TGTGCCAGCAGCTTCAGGGGAAGCTCCTACAATGAGCAGATCTTC. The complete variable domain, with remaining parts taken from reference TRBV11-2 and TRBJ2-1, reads EAGVAQSPRYKIIEKRQSVAFWCNPISGHATLYWYQQILGQGPKLLIQFQNNGVVDDSQLPKDRFSAERLKGVDSTLKIQPAKLEDSAVYLCASSFRGSSYNEQIFGPGTRLTVL.

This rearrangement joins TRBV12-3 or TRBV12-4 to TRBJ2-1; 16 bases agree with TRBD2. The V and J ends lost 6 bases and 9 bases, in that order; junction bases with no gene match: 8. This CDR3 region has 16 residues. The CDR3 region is CASRTPGLAGGPEQFF. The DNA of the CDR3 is TGTGCCAGCAGAACACCGGGACTAGCGGGGGGGCCTGAGCAGTTCTTC.

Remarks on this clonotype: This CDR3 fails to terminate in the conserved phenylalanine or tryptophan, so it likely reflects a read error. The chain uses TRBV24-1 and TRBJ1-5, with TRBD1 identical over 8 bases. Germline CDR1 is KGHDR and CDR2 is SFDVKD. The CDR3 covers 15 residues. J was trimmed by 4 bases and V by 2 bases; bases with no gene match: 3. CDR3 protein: CATSDSGQGNQPQHL. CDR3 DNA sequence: TGTGCCACCAGTGATTCTGGACAGGGAAATCAGCCCCAGCATTTG.

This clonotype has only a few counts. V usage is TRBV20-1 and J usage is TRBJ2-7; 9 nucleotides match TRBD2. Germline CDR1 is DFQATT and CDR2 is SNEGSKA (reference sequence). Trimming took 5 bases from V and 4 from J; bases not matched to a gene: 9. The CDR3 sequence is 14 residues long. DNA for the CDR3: TGCAGTGCTCTCGGGCCTAGCGGGGCTTACGAGCAGTACTTC. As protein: CSALGPSGAYEQYF.

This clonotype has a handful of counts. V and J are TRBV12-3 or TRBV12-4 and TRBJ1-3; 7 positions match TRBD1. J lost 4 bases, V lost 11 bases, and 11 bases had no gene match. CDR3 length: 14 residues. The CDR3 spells CAVRDSEFGNTIYF. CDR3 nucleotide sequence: TGTGCCGTCCGGGACAGCGAATTCGGAAACACCATATATTTT.

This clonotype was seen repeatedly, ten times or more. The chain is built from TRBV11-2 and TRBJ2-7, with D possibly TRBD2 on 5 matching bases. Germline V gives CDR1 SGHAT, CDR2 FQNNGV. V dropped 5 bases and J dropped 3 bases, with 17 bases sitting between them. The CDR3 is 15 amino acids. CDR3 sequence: CASSEQRNPGYEQYF. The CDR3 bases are TGTGCCAGCAGCGAACAGCGGAACCCCGGCTACGAGCAGTACTTC. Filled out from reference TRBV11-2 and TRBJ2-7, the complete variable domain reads EAGVAQSPRYKIIEKRQSVAFWCNPISGHATLYWYQQILGQGPKLLIQFQNNGVVDDSQLPKDRFSAERLKGVDSTLKIQPAKLEDSAVYLCASSEQRNPGYEQYFGPGTRLTVT.

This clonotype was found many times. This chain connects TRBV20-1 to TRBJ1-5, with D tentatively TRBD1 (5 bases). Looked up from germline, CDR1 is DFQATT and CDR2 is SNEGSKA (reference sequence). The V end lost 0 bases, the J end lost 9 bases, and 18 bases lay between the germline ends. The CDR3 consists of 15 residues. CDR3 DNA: TGCAGTGCTAGAGATCTGGGAAGGGACTCAGGGCCCCAGCATTTT. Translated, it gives CSARDLGRDSGPQHF.

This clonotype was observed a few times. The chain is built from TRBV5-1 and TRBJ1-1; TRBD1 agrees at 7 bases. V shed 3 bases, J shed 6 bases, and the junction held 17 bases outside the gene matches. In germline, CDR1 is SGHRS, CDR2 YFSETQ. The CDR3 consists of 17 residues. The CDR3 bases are TGCGCCAGCAGCTCGCGTGGACAGGCTGCGTCTAATTCTGAAGCTTTCTTT. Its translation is CASSSRGQAASNSEAFF.

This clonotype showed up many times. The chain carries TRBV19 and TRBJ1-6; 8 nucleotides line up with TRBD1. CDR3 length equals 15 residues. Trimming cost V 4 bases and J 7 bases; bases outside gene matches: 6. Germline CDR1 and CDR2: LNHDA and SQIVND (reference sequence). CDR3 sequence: CASSTRDRINSPLHF. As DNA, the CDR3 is TGTGCCAGTAGTACCCGGGACAGGATAAATTCACCCCTCCACTTT.

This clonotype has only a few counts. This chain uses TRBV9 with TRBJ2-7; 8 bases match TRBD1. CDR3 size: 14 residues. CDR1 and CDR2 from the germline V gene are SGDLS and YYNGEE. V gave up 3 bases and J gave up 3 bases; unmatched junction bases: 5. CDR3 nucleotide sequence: TGTGCCAGCAGCGGCGGGACAGGCCTCTACGAGCAGTACTTC. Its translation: CASSGGTGLYEQYF.

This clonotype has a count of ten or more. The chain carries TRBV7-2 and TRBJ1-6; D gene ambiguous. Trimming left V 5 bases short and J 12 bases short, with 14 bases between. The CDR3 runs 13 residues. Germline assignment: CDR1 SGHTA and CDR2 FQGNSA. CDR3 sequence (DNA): TGTGCCAGCAGCCTAATTGTACGGGGACCCCTCCACTTT. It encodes CASSLIVRGPLHF.